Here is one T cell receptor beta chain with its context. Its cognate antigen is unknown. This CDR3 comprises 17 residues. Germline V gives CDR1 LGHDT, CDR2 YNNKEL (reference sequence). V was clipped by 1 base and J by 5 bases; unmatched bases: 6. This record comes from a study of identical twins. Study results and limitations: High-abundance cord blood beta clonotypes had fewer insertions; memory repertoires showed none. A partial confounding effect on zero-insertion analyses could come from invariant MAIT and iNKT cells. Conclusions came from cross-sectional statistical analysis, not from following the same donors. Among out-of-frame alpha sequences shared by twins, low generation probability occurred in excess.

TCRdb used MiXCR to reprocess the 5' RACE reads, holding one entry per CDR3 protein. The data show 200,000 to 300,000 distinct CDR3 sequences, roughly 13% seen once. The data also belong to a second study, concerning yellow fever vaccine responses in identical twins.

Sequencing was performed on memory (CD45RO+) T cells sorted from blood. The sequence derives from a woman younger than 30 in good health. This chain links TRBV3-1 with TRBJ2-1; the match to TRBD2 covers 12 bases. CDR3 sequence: CASSQVQPSGRDNEQFF. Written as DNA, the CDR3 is TGTGCCAGCAGCCAAGTACAGCCTAGCGGGAGGGACAATGAGCAGTTCTTC.